This T cell receptor (beta chain) came from a study of blood T cell repertoires in COVID-19 (dated by TCRdb to about 2020). A note on the overall study: Samples covering the acute and convalescent phases of COVID-19 were provided by collaborators in the United States, Italy and Spain. The material from the prospective study consisted of cDNA or gDNA derived from T cells, B-cell-depleted T cells, or PBMCs. Deeply sampled blood TCRbeta repertoires from subjects exposed to, actively infected with, or recovered from COVID-19 were included in the dataset. The repertoires were released in a freely available public database intended as a resource for research on the immune response to SARS-CoV-2. Samples came from the ongoing ImmuneRACE study (first 160 participants) plus 1,254 subjects from 6 global collaborators. The sample metadata nearly always contained a de-identified subject ID, COVID-19 status, age in years and sex. Where HLA class I and class II types were available, the types were taken from metadata supplied by the sample provider, not from assay-based typing.

Results and caveats for the whole study, not just this receptor: The quantity of clinical and demographic metadata differed by source and by participant and was supplied without curation.

Regarding this clone: What this receptor recognizes is not known. No qualities accompany the bases; no much larger clone lies one base away.

Each collaborating institution followed its own protocols to collect whole blood in K2EDTA tubes. Collaborator samples were shipped for TCRbeta analysis as frozen whole blood, isolated PBMCs, or DNA extracted from either sample type. The immunoSEQ Assay, a bias-controlled multiplex PCR, was used to amplify TCRbeta CDR3 regions from genomic DNA. The paper's data handling went like this. The number of nucleated cells in each sample was estimated by amplification of reference gene primers within the assay. To quantify the absolute abundance of each unique TCRbeta CDR3 rearrangement, sequence reads were collapsed and filtered. Productive Simpson clonality was computed per sample as the square root of Simpson's diversity index over productive rearrangements. TCRdb took over this immuneACCESS table, retaining in-frame rearrangements with V and J assigned. Such tables are incomplete; in checked studies, under half of the missing clones stem from an unresolved V gene, and the remainder is unexplained. That table gives V, J and clone size, and the DNA gave D and trimming. Recorded for this sample are tens of thousands of clones; about 89% of them occurred a single time. The top ten clones comprise about 27% of the sample.

The clonotype was recovered from a woman in her 70s with active COVID-19. Sequenced input: peripheral blood.

The nucleotide sequence reads TGTGCCAGCAGTGGCGGACTCCCTAGCACAGATACGCAGTATTTT. This yields the protein CASSGGLPSTDTQYF. This sequence uses TRBV2 and TRBJ2-3; perhaps TRBD2 is the D gene, with 5 bases matching. A distance of 11 bases separates the germline ends of V and J, which lose 4 bases and 0 bases respectively. According to the germline V gene, CDR1 reads SNHLY and CDR2 reads FYNNEI. Inclusive of the bounding cysteine and phenylalanine, the CDR3 is 15 residues long. Only the CDR3 DNA is retained, 45 bases long and in frame from the first base.